This is a list of T cell receptor beta chains from one sample in a study of graft-versus-host responses after intestinal transplantation. Only in-frame clones appear in the TCRdb table, and some are missing; sequencing was by immunoSEQ multiplex PCR. The table lists more than 45,000 clones, about 93% of them singletons. The sample here was PBMCs, taken roughly 120 days after intestinal transplantation. All receptors come from a human patient who received an intestinal transplant, so some T cells may come from the graft donor. Each CDR3 is given with its conserved first and last residue. The D gene is left open where the match is weak. Expanded clones get a size class; other rows say once, few or many, or leave the size out.

j_gene | v_gene | abundance | d_gene | CDR3nt | CDR3aa
TRBJ2-1 | TRBV27 | once | NA | TGTGCCAGCAGTTTTCGAGGGGGTGAGCAGTTCTTC | CASSFRGGEQFF
TRBJ1-2 | TRBV13 | NA | NA | TGTGCCAGCAGCTTATATCCCGGAGATTCTAACTATGGCTACACCTTC | CASSLYPGDSNYGYTF
TRBJ2-2 | TRBV5-1 | NA | NA | TGCGCCAGCAACCCGTTCAACACCGGGGAGCTGTTTTTT | CASNPFNTGELFF
TRBJ1-4 | TRBV4-1 | NA | NA | TGCGCCAGCAGCCAAGCCCATAGGGGGGAAGAAAAACTGTTTTTT | CASSQAHRGEEKLFF
TRBJ1-1 | TRBV30 | few | NA | TGTGCCTGGAGTGTACAGGGAAGAGGTATGAACACTGAAGCTTTCTTT | CAWSVQGRGMNTEAFF
TRBJ1-4 | TRBV13 | NA | NA | TGTGCCAGCAGCTGGCAGGGAGTTTCTAATGAAAAACTGTTTTTT | CASSWQGVSNEKLFF
TRBJ2-7 | TRBV25-1 | NA | TRBD1 | TGTGCCAGCAGTTCCCCGGGACAGGACCACGAGCAGTACTTC | CASSSPGQDHEQYF
TRBJ2-1 | TRBV6-6 | NA | TRBD2 | TGTGCCAGCAGTTCAACCGGGACTAGGAACAATGAGCAGTTCTTC | CASSSTGTRNNEQFF
TRBJ2-7 | TRBV7-8 | once | TRBD2 | TGTGCCAGCAGCACTACTAGCGGGGCAACCTACGAGCAGTACTTC | CASSTTSGATYEQYF
TRBJ2-1 | TRBV4-1 | NA | NA | TGCGCCAGCAGCCGAACAGGGCCCCATGAGCAGTTCTTC | CASSRTGPHEQFF
TRBJ2-7 | TRBV5-1 | once | NA | TGCGCCAGCAGCTTGCTAGGACCCCCTGGCGAGCAGTACTTC | CASSLLGPPGEQYF
TRBJ2-1 | TRBV5-1 | once | NA | TGCGCCAGCAGCTTCAACCTAGGGCTTCGTGAGCAGTTCTTC | CASSFNLGLREQFF
TRBJ1-2 | TRBV2 | NA | NA | TGTGCCAGCATATGGGGGGCGCCTGGCTACACCTTC | CASIWGAPGYTF
TRBJ2-5 | TRBV7-8 | NA | NA | TGTGCCAGCAGCTTAGGACGGTTGTCAGAGACCCAGTACTTC | CASSLGRLSETQYF
TRBJ2-2 | TRBV28 | NA | NA | TGTGCCAGCAGTCTCTCTTCCCTGAGGTTCGGGGAGCTGTTTTTT | CASSLSSLRFGELFF
TRBJ1-1 | TRBV20-1 | NA | NA | TGCAGTGCTAGTATCCGGCAGGGAACTTTCTTT | CSASIRQGTFF
TRBJ2-7 | TRBV13 | NA | NA | TGTGCCAGCAGCCAGACAACGGAGGGCTCGGTGGGGGAGCAGTACTTC | CASSQTTEGSVGEQYF
TRBJ1-2 | TRBV29-1 | once | TRBD1 | TGCAGCGTGGGAAACAGGGGGGTTAACTATGGCTACACCTTC | CSVGNRGVNYGYTF
TRBJ2-7 | TRBV28 | NA | NA | TGTGCCAGCAGTTTGGGTTTGGGCTATAGGCAGTACTTC | CASSLGLGYRQYF
TRBJ1-1 | TRBV7-2 | NA | NA | TGTGCCAGCAGCTTACGGATAACAGGGTTTACTGAAGCTTTCTTT | CASSLRITGFTEAFF
TRBJ1-2 | TRBV4-1 | NA | NA | TGCGCCAGCAGCCAACCTTTGGGGGGGAGAGGGTTTGGCTACACCTTC | CASSQPLGGRGFGYTF
TRBJ2-1 | TRBV7-9 | NA | NA | TGTGCCAGCAGCTTGAAGGGGGGCTCCTACAATGAGCAGTTCTTC | CASSLKGGSYNEQFF
TRBJ1-4 | TRBV7-6 | once | NA | TGTGCCAGCAGCCCGGAGGGGTTGACTAATGAAAAACTGTTTTTT | CASSPEGLTNEKLFF
TRBJ2-7 | TRBV28 | NA | NA | TGTGCCAGCAGCGGACGGTCCTCCTACGAGCAGTACTTC | CASSGRSSYEQYF